This TCR beta chain was obtained from a study of cytomegalovirus exposure and HLA in healthy donors. Study-level results: In a later analysis, TCR beta V- and J-gene trimming showed a link to a missense DCLRE1C variant.

On this clone: The target antigen is unknown.

The V end was cut by 4 bases, the J end by 6 bases, with 19 bases between. CDR1 is SGHRS, CDR2 YFSETQ, per germline. CDR3 length equals 15 residues. The primer mix had 60 Vbeta and 13 Jbeta primers. TCRdb's table, derived via immunoSEQ multiplex PCR, lists solely in-frame clones and lacks some. The data hold some 130,000 clones, with over 60% observed a single time. This sequence joins TRBV5-1 and TRBJ1-2, with TRBD1 as a possible D gene (6 bases). Sequenced material: PBMCs. This TCR was sampled from a human donor in good health. The CDR3 protein is CASSPSLQGRDGYTF. The CDR3 nucleotides read TGCGCCAGCAGCCCCTCTTTACAGGGCCGGGATGGCTACACCTTC.